Below, 24 T cell receptor beta chains from the same sample are listed, as sequenced in a study of regulatory T cells in long-lasting Graves disease. Time point: newly diagnosed GD, antithyroid drugs for less than 3 months. The authors made the TCR library using RNA they extracted from PBMCs. Building the TCR beta libraries relied on iRepertoire HTBI primers, and CDR3 regions underwent Arm-PCR. One entry per CDR3 protein, called by TCRdb with MiXCR from the multiplex PCR reads. The top ten hold about 14% of the sample, which has a few hundred thousand distinct CDR3 sequences, about 18% seen once. The sample also formed part of further work on T cells in Graves' hyperthyroidism and ophthalmopathy.

Sequenced here: peripheral blood mononuclear cells (PBMCs), sampled at new diagnosis, from a patient treated with antithyroid drugs. The receptors shown here come from a woman aged 25 to 39 with Graves disease.

This clonotype showed up many times. The chain is built from TRBV4-1 and TRBJ2-7; D remains unclear. This CDR3 contains 16 residues. Per the germline V gene, CDR1 is MGHRA and CDR2 is YSYEKL. The germline V and J ends were trimmed by 4 bases and 3 bases, with 19 bases remaining between them. The CDR3 here is CASSRLERATVYEQYF. In DNA form, the CDR3 reads TGCGCCAGCAGCCGCCTGGAACGCGCAACCGTCTACGAGCAGTACTTC.

This clonotype was counted ten times or more. The rearrangement links TRBV9 to TRBJ2-2; 9 bases map to TRBD1. This CDR3 spans 15 amino acids. Germline V gives CDR1 SGDLS, CDR2 YYNGEE. After removal of 1 base from V and 5 bases from J, the junction contained 3 bases not matched to a gene. The CDR3 protein is CASSVTGGETGELFF. CDR3 nucleotides: TGTGCCAGCAGCGTAACAGGGGGCGAGACCGGGGAGCTGTTTTTT.

At least ten counts were recorded for this clonotype. This chain joins TRBV12-3 or TRBV12-4 and TRBJ2-3; TRBD2 agrees at 7 bases. The J call may be mistaken, given a closer DNA end match to TRBJ2-7. The CDR3 totals 16 residues. The CDR3 DNA is TGTGCCAGCAGTTCTACCTCCGGGACTAAGTCCTACGAGCAGTACTTC. Amino acid sequence: CASSSTSGTKSYEQYF.

The chain employs TRBV11-2 and TRBJ2-7, with 13 bases aligning to TRBD2. V lost 0 bases and J lost 3; bases outside the gene matches: 5. Germline-derived CDR1 and CDR2 are SGHAT and FQNNGV. CDR3 size: 17 residues. CDR3 DNA: TGTGCCAGCAGCTTAGAGGGACTAGCGGGAACTTTCTACGAGCAGTACTTC. This gives the protein CASSLEGLAGTFYEQYF.

This clonotype was counted ten times or more. The chain carries TRBV3-1 and TRBJ1-4, with D tentatively TRBD1 (5 bases). The CDR3 sequence is 13 residues long. Germline loops: CDR1 LGHDT, CDR2 YNNKEL (reference sequence). Trimming pared 5 bases from V and 8 bases from J, leaving 12 bases between. The CDR3 sequence: CASSRGLSEKLFF. In nucleotides, the CDR3 is TGTGCCAGCAGCAGGGGTCTAAGCGAAAAACTGTTTTTT.

In this sample, this clonotype turned up many times. This rearrangement joins TRBV4-1 to TRBJ1-1; 10 nucleotides line up with TRBD1. V lost 1 base to trimming and J lost 4 bases; unmatched junction nucleotides: 15. CDR3 size: 19 residues. In germline, CDR1 is MGHRA, CDR2 YSYEKL. Here the CDR3 reads CASSQGILGTGVFGTEAFF. CDR3 in DNA: TGCGCCAGCAGCCAAGGGATCTTAGGGACAGGGGTGTTTGGCACTGAAGCTTTCTTT.

This clonotype appeared many times. The chain joins TRBV7-9 to TRBJ1-2, with 8 bases identical to TRBD1. The germline V gene encodes CDR1 SEHNR and CDR2 FQNEAQ (reference sequence). The CDR3 loop spans 15 amino acids. The V gene end was trimmed by 5 bases and the J gene end by 0 bases; junction bases not matched to a gene: 5. CDR3 nucleotide sequence: TGTGCCAGCAGCACCCGGACAGGGACTAACTATGGCTACACCTTC. Translation gives CASSTRTGTNYGYTF.

This clonotype was seen ten or more times. The V call is TRBV12-3 or TRBV12-4, the J call TRBJ2-3; 10 nucleotides line up with TRBD2. This CDR3 is built from 18 residues. The trim removed 5 bases at V and 4 bases at J, leaving 15 bases unmatched. The CDR3 protein is CASSKSSGGRRPADTQYF. CDR3 DNA: TGTGCCAGCAGTAAGAGTAGCGGGGGGCGCAGACCGGCAGATACGCAGTATTTT.

This clonotype was found many times. J is TRBJ1-1 and V is TRBV7-9; D gene uncertain. The CDR3 length is 13 residues. Trimming left V 7 bases short and J 5 bases short, with 14 bases between. Germline CDR1 SEHNR, CDR2 FQNEAQ (reference sequence). CDR3: CASTVLEATEAFF. CDR3 DNA: TGTGCCAGCACCGTTTTAGAAGCTACTGAAGCTTTCTTT.

Notes on this clonotype: This sequence is one base from a far larger clone and is likely a read error. V and J are TRBV6-2 or TRBV6-3 and TRBJ1-5; the match to TRBD1 covers 7 bases. The CDR3 totals 16 residues. CDR1 and CDR2 (germline): MNHEY, SVGEGT. CDR3 region: CASSPRQGTSNQPRHF. In nucleotides, the CDR3 is TGTGCCAGCAGTCCCCGACAGGGAACTAGCAATCAGCCCCGGCATTTT.

This clonotype was detected ten times or more. The gene calls are TRBV18 and TRBJ2-7; 7 positions match TRBD1. V lost 0 bases to trimming and J lost 11 bases; unmatched junction nucleotides: 13. CDR1 and CDR2 (germline): KGHSH, LQKENI. The CDR3 runs 15 residues. The CDR3 spells CASSPPVTGSGVKYF. CDR3 bases: TGTGCCAGCTCACCACCGGTGACAGGGTCCGGTGTTAAGTACTTC.

This clonotype occurred a few times. The chain recombines TRBV6-4 with TRBJ2-1; a weak D match, TRBD1 (5 bases). Germline lookup yields CDR1 MRHNA and CDR2 SNTAGT. The CDR3 has 14 residues. V was shortened by 3 bases and J by 9 bases, with 15 bases between the two germline ends. CDR3 amino acids: CASSDQGWMGEQFF. CDR3 DNA: TGTGCCAGCAGTGATCAGGGTTGGATGGGTGAGCAGTTCTTC.

This clonotype was counted a few times. The rearrangement uses TRBV19 and TRBJ1-1; no definite D call. From germline, CDR1 is LNHDA and CDR2 SQIVND (reference sequence). CDR3 length equals 13 residues. Trimming removed 6 bases at V and 4 bases at J, with 12 bases between. The CDR3 loop is CASRTSAGTEAFF. The CDR3 DNA follows: TGTGCCAGTAGGACCAGCGCCGGCACTGAAGCTTTCTTT. The full variable domain, completed using reference TRBV19 and TRBJ1-1, is DGGITQSPKYLFRKEGQNVTLSCEQNLNHDAMYWYRQDPGQGLRLIYYSQIVNDFQKGDIAEGYSVSREKKESFPLTVTSAQKNPTAFYLCASRTSAGTEAFFGQGTRLTVV.

Ten or more counts support this clonotype. V is TRBV15 and J is TRBJ2-7; TRBD1 agrees at 7 bases. Germline V CDR1 and CDR2: LNHNV, YYDKDF (reference sequence). Trimming removed 0 bases from V and 3 bases from J; junction bases left unmatched: 14. This CDR3 is built from 18 residues. This CDR3 is CATSRDRVGTGVLYEQYF. CDR3 coding DNA: TGTGCCACCAGCAGAGATCGAGTCGGAACAGGGGTTCTCTACGAGCAGTACTTC. The full variable domain, in which reference TRBV15 and TRBJ2-7 provide the parts outside the CDR3, is DAMVIQNPRYQVTQFGKPVTLSCSQTLNHNVMYWYQQKSSQAPKLLFHYYDKDFNNEADTPDNFQSRRPNTSFCFLDIRSPGLGDTAMYLCATSRDRVGTGVLYEQYFGPGTRLTVT.

This clonotype has a count of ten or more. J is TRBJ2-3 and V is TRBV27; 8 nucleotides match TRBD1. Trimming at V came to 1 base and at J to 1 base, leaving 4 bases not matched to a gene. Germline values: CDR1 MNHEY, CDR2 SMNVEV (reference sequence). The CDR3 runs to 16 residues. The CDR3 DNA reads TGTGCCAGCAGTTTATTCGCGACAGGGGGCACAGATACGCAGTATTTT. This sequence encodes CASSLFATGGTDTQYF.

This clonotype was recorded at least ten times. The V gene is TRBV7-3, the J gene TRBJ1-1, with D unclear. CDR1 is SGHTA and CDR2 is FQGTGA in the germline V gene. The ends were cut back, 2 bases at V and 5 bases at J, with 9 bases in the middle. The CDR3 has 13 residues. CDR3 protein: CASSLDRETEAFF. Written as DNA, the CDR3 is TGTGCCAGCAGCTTAGATCGAGAAACTGAAGCTTTCTTT.

This clonotype was counted at least ten times. The CDR3 sequence: CASSLGGRQPQHF. The CDR3 coding sequence is TGTGCCAGCAGCTTAGGGGGACGACAGCCCCAGCATTTT. J is TRBJ1-5 and V is TRBV7-6, with TRBD1 as a possible D gene (5 bases). V dropped 1 base and J dropped 7 bases, with 8 bases sitting between them. Germline loops: CDR1 SGHVS, CDR2 FNYEAQ. This CDR3 has 13 amino acids.

This clonotype was found many times. V usage is TRBV20-1 and J usage is TRBJ2-5, with 8 bases aligning to TRBD2. This CDR3 spans 15 amino acids. V shed 6 bases and J 2 bases; nucleotides not matched to a gene: 11. CDR1 DFQATT and CDR2 SNEGSKA come from the germline V gene (reference sequence). The CDR3: CSAGRGGGHQETQYF. The CDR3 nucleotides read TGCAGTGCGGGCCGGGGCGGGGGGCATCAAGAGACCCAGTACTTC.

This clonotype was recorded at least ten times. The rearrangement uses TRBV12-3 or TRBV12-4 and TRBJ2-1, with 12 bases fitting TRBD2. This CDR3 region has 14 residues. V dropped 7 bases and J dropped 9; count of bases not matched to a gene: 7. CDR3 sequence (DNA): TGTGCCAGCACCCTACTAGCGGGGGGAAGTGAGCAGTTCTTC. This codes for CASTLLAGGSEQFF.

This clonotype was seen at least ten times. CDR3 in amino acids: CASSWGQTTDTQYF. DNA for the CDR3: TGCGCCAGCAGCTGGGGACAGACGACAGATACGCAGTATTTT. This chain joins TRBV5-1 and TRBJ2-3; TRBD1 matches 7 bases. The CDR3 is made up of 14 amino acids. Germline-derived CDR1 and CDR2 are SGHRS and YFSETQ. V gave up 3 bases and J gave up 3 bases; unmatched junction bases: 4.

CDR3 DNA: TGTGCCAGCAGCCGACCGGGGTTCTCCTCTGGAAACACCATATATTTT. This translates into CASSRPGFSSGNTIYF. The J gene is TRBJ1-3, the V gene TRBV14; D is uncertain. V lost 4 bases and J lost 0, with 13 bases in between. The germline CDR1 and CDR2 sequences are SGHDN and FVKESK. The CDR3 loop spans 16 amino acids.

The table lists this clonotype with many counts. The V gene is TRBV7-9, the J gene TRBJ2-2; D ambiguous. Trimming shortened V by 3 bases and J by 5 bases, and 1 base separated the two germline ends. The CDR3 is made up of 11 amino acids. Per the germline V gene, CDR1 is SEHNR and CDR2 is FQNEAQ (reference sequence). This CDR3 is CASSLTGELFF. The CDR3 DNA reads as TGTGCCAGCAGCTTGACCGGGGAGCTGTTTTTT.

This clonotype has ten or more counts. The chain employs TRBV10-3 and TRBJ2-6; possibly TRBD1 for D (5 bases). The CDR3 totals 15 residues. Germline V CDR1 and CDR2: ENHRY, SYGVKD. V was clipped by 7 bases and J by 5 bases, with 15 bases between them. Here the CDR3 DNA reads TGTGCCATCAACCCGGAAGGGGCTAGGGCCAACGTCCTGACTTTC. Amino acids: CAINPEGARANVLTF.

This clonotype appeared a few times. Being one base from a much bigger clone, this may be a read error. V is TRBV20-1 and J is TRBJ1-2; D is undetermined. The CDR3 consists of 13 residues. The germline CDR1 and CDR2 sequences are DFQATT and SNEGSKA (reference sequence). CDR3 nucleotides: TGCAGTGCTAGGGACGATGCTAACTATGGTTACGCCTTC. It translates to CSARDDANYGYAF.